A single sample gave rise to the 7 T cell receptor beta chains below, sequenced in a study of shared clonotypes between healthy human individuals. TCRdb's table, derived via immunoSEQ multiplex PCR, lists solely in-frame clones and lacks some. This repertoire shows hundreds of thousands of clones, approximately 79% found once; its top ten account for about 1.8%. The sequencing sample was made of memory CD4+ T cells sorted from blood. Subset in this sample: CD45RA-negative fraction. These receptors were taken from a young woman in good health.

This rearrangement joins TRBV5-1 to TRBJ2-2; D is undetermined. Between the trimmed V and J ends, which lost 4 bases and 0 bases, there was a span of 13 bases. Per the germline V gene, CDR1 is SGHRS and CDR2 is YFSETQ. The CDR3 sequence is 16 residues long. CDR3 in amino acids: CASSNRVQTNTGELFF. DNA for the CDR3: TGCGCCAGCAGCAACCGGGTACAGACGAACACCGGGGAGCTGTTTTTT.

This CDR3 is CASSELIDTQYF. The CDR3 nucleotides are TGTGCCAGCAGTGAATTAATCGATACGCAGTATTTT. The chain employs TRBV25-1 and TRBJ2-3, with unresolved D. CDR3 length equals 12 residues. The germline CDR1 and CDR2 sequences are MGHDK and SYGVNS. Between the trimmed V and J ends, which lost 1 base and 6 bases, there was a span of 5 bases.

The chain recombines TRBV19 with TRBJ1-6; D is unresolved. Germline loops: CDR1 LNHDA, CDR2 SQIVND (reference sequence). There are 13 residues in the CDR3. V gave up 3 bases and J gave up 9 bases, with 9 bases separating them. The CDR3 DNA reads TGTGCCAGTAGTATGGATGTACTTTCACCCCTCCACTTT. It specifies CASSMDVLSPLHF.

This chain links TRBV19 with TRBJ2-3, with D perhaps matching TRBD2 (5 bases). V was trimmed by 6 bases and J by 2 bases, leaving 12 bases between them. The germline gives CDR1 LNHDA, CDR2 SQIVND (reference sequence). This CDR3 is 14 amino acids long. The CDR3 nucleotides read TGTGCCAGTAGCAAAACTAGAACCACAGATACGCAGTATTTT. Its protein product is CASSKTRTTDTQYF. Drawing the rest from reference TRBV19 and TRBJ2-3, the complete variable domain is DGGITQSPKYLFRKEGQNVTLSCEQNLNHDAMYWYRQDPGQGLRLIYYSQIVNDFQKGDIAEGYSVSREKKESFPLTVTSAQKNPTAFYLCASSKTRTTDTQYFGPGTRLTVL.

This rearrangement joins TRBV28 to TRBJ2-7; 7 bases line up with TRBD2. Germline loops: CDR1 MDHEN, CDR2 SYDVKM. The trim removed 5 bases at V and 6 bases at J, leaving 10 bases unmatched. The CDR3 is made up of 14 amino acids. The CDR3 is CASSTSGIGPEQYF. CDR3 coding DNA: TGTGCCAGCAGTACAAGCGGGATCGGGCCCGAGCAGTACTTC.

The chain couples TRBV18 to TRBJ2-1; D uncertain. The germline CDR1 and CDR2 sequences are KGHSH and LQKENI. V lost 1 base and J 6 bases, leaving 10 bases between the germline ends. The CDR3 is made up of 14 amino acids. DNA of the CDR3: TGTGCCAGCTCACCACAGTCCAGTGGCAATGAGCAGTTCTTC. Its protein is CASSPQSSGNEQFF.

To note about this clone: Other DNA sequences within the sample encode an identical CDR3. This rearrangement joins TRBV6-6 to TRBJ2-1; D not certain. Trimming stripped 0 bases from V and 6 bases from J, with 3 bases between. Germline CDR1 is MNHNY and CDR2 is SVGAGI (reference sequence). The CDR3 has 12 residues. CDR3 protein: CASSYSGNEQFF. CDR3 nucleotide sequence: TGTGCCAGCAGTTACTCTGGCAATGAGCAGTTCTTC.